This TCR beta chain derives from a study of blood T cell repertoires in COVID-19. Study at large: PBMCs, B-cell-depleted T cells, or T cells were the source of the cDNA or gDNA that made up the material.

The V end was cut by 1 base, the J end by 7 bases, with 17 bases between. The length of the CDR3 is 15 residues. The germline V gene has CDR1 LGHNA and CDR2 YSLEER. Authors' data handling: The assay estimated nucleated cells by amplifying reference gene primers. Clones were read by immunoSEQ multiplex PCR, and TCRdb kept only the in-frame ones, dropping some. For V, J and clone size, that table is used; D and trimming come from the DNA. Of just over 30,000 clones in the sample, 80% to 90% are singletons; the top ten hold 0.55%. The sequencing sample was made of peripheral blood. This chain joins TRBV4-3 and TRBJ2-7, with D maybe TRBD1 (6 bases). The source is a woman in her 40s with active or convalescent COVID-19. In nucleotides, the CDR3 is TGCGCCAGCAGCCAAGTAGCAGGGGCCTGGGGAGAGCAGTACTTC. It is translated as CASSQVAGAWGEQYF.